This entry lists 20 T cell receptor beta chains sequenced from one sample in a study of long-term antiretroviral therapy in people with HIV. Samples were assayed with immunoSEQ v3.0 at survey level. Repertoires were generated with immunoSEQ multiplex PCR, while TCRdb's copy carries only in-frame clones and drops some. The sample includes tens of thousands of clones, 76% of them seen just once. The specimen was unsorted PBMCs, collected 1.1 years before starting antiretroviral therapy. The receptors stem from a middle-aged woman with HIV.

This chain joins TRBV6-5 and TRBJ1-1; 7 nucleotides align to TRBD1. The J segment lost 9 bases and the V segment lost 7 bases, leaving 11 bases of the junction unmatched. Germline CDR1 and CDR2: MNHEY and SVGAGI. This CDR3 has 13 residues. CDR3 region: CASTSLERGQAFF. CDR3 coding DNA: TGTGCCAGCACTTCTCTCGAGAGGGGGCAAGCTTTCTTT.

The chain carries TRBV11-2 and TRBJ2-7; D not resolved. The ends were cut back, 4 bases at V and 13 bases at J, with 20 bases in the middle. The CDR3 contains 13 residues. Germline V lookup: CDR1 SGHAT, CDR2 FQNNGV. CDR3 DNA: TGTGCCAGCAGCTCCGCTACTCAGCCCCTCCACTACTTC. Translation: CASSSATQPLHYF.

In DNA form, the CDR3 reads TGTGCCAGCAGTTACTCGAATGCCTTTCAGGTGCAGTACTTC. Translation gives CASSYSNAFQVQYF. The chain is built from TRBV6-5 and TRBJ2-7; D remains ambiguous. The V end lost 0 bases, the J end lost 9 bases, and 15 bases lay between the germline ends. The germline V gene has CDR1 MNHEY and CDR2 SVGAGI. The CDR3 extends over 14 amino acids.

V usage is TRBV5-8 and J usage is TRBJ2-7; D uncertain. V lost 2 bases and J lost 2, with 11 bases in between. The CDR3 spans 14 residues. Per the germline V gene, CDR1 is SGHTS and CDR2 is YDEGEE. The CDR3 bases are TGTGCCAGCAGCTTCCGAGCCGAAACCTACGAGCAGTACTTC. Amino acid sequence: CASSFRAETYEQYF.

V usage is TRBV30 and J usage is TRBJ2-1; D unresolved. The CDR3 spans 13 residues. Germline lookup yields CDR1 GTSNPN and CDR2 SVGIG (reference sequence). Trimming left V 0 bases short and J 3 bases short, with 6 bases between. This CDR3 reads CAWSVPYYNEQFF. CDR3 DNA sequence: TGTGCCTGGAGTGTCCCATACTACAATGAGCAGTTCTTC.

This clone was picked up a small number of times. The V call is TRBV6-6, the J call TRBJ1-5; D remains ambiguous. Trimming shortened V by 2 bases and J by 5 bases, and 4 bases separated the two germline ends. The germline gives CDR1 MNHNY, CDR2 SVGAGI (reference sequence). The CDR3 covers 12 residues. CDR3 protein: CASSYADQPQHF. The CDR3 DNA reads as TGTGCCAGCAGTTACGCGGATCAGCCCCAGCATTTT.

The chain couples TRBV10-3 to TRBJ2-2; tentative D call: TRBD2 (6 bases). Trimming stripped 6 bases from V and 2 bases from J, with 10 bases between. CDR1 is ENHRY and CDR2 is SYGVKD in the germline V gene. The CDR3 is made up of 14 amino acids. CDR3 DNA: TGTGCCATCAGAGAGGGAGGAAACACCGGGGAGCTGTTTTTT. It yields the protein CAIREGGNTGELFF.

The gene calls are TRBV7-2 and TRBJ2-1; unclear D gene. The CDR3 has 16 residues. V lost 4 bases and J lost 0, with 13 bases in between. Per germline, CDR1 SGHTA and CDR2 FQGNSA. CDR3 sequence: CASSSLEKSSYNEQFF. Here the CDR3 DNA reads TGTGCCAGCAGCTCGCTGGAGAAGAGCTCCTACAATGAGCAGTTCTTC.

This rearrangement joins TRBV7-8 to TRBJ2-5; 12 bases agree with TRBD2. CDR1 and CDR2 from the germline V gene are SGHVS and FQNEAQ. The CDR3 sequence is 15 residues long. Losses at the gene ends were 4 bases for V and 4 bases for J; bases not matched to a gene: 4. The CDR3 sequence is CASSSLTSGGETQYF. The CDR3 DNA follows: TGTGCCAGCAGCTCCTTGACTAGCGGGGGAGAGACCCAGTACTTC.

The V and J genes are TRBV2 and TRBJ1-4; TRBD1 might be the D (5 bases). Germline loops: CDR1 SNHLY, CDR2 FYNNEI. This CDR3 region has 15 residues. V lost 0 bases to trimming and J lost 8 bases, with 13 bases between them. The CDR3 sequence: CASSEAGGFWEKLFF. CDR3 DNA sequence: TGTGCCAGCAGTGAAGCCGGGGGGTTCTGGGAAAAACTGTTTTTT.

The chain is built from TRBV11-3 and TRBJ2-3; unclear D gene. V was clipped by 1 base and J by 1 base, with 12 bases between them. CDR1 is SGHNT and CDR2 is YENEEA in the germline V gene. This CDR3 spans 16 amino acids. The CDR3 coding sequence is TGTGCCAGCAGCTTAGGAATCGACATAGGCACAGATACGCAGTATTTT. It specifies CASSLGIDIGTDTQYF. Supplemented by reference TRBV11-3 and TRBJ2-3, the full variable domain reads EAGVVQSPRYKIIEKKQPVAFWCNPISGHNTLYWYLQNLGQGPELLIRYENEEAVDDSQLPKDRFSAERLKGVDSTLKIQPAELGDSAVYLCASSLGIDIGTDTQYFGPGTRLTVL.

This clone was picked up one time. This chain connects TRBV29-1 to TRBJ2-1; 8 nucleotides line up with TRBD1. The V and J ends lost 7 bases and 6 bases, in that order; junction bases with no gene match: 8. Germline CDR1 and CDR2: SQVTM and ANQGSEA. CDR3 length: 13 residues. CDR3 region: CSAEGRGLNEQFF. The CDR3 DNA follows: TGCAGCGCCGAGGGCAGGGGGCTCAATGAGCAGTTCTTC.

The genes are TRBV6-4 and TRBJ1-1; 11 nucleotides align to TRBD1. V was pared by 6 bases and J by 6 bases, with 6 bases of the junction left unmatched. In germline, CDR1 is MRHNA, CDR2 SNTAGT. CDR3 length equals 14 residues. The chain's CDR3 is CASRGTGGRAEAFF. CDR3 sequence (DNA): TGTGCCAGCAGGGGGACAGGGGGAAGAGCTGAAGCTTTCTTT.

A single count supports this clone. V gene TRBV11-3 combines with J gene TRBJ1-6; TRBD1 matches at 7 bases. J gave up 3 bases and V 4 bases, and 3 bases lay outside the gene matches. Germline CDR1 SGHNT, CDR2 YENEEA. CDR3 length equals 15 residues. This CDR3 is CASSSRTGYNSPLHF. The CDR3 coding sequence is TGTGCCAGCAGCTCCAGGACAGGCTATAATTCACCCCTCCACTTT.

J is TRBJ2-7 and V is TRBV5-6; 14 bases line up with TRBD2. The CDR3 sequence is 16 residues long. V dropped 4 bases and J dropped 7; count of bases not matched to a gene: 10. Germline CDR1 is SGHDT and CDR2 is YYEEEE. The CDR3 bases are TGTGCCAGCAGCCCACCGGGACTAGCGGGAGTTCGGGAGCAGTACTTC. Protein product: CASSPPGLAGVREQYF.

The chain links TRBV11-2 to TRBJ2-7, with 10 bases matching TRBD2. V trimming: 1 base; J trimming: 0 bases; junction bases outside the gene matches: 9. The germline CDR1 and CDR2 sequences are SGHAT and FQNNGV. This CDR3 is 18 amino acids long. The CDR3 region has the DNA TGTGCCAGCAGCTTAGTTGCGACTAGCGGGCTTAGCTCCTACGAGCAGTACTTC. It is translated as CASSLVATSGLSSYEQYF.

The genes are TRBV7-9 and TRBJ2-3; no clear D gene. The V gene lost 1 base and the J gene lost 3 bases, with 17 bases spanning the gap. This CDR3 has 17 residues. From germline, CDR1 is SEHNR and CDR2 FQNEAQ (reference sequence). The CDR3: CASSLGRMAADTDTQYF. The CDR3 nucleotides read TGTGCCAGCAGCTTAGGGCGAATGGCAGCAGATACAGATACGCAGTATTTT.

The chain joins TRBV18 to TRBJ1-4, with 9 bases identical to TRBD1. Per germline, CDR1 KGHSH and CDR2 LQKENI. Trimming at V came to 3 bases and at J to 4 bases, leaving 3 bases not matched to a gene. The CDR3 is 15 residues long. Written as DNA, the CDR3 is TGTGCCAGCTCACCTCCGGGACAGGGTAATGAAAAACTGTTTTTT. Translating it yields CASSPPGQGNEKLFF.

The CDR3 loop reads CASSRQTGTVTDTQYF. The CDR3 DNA is TGCGCCAGCAGCCGCCAAACCGGGACTGTAACAGATACGCAGTATTTT. The V and J genes are TRBV5-1 and TRBJ2-3; D might be TRBD2 (6 bases). The V gene lost 4 bases and the J gene lost 3 bases, with 18 bases spanning the gap. Germline V gene data show CDR1 as SGHRS and CDR2 as YFSETQ. This CDR3 comprises 16 residues.

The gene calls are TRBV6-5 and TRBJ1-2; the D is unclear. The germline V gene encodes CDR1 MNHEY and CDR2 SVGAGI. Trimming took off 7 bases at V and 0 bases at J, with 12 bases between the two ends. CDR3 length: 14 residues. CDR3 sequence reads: CASTDVRTNYGYTF. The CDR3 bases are TGTGCCAGCACCGACGTCAGGACTAACTATGGCTACACCTTC.